This T cell receptor (beta chain) was sequenced during a study of shared clonotypes between healthy human individuals. Using immunoSEQ multiplex PCR, the repertoire was profiled, and TCRdb retains in-frame clones only, with some absent. Among under 150,000 clones listed, around 71% were seen once. V was pared by 6 bases and J by 1 base, with 9 bases between. The CDR3 runs 13 residues. CDR1 is LNHDA and CDR2 is SQIVND in the germline V gene (reference sequence). This TCR was recovered from a woman aged 25 to 39 in good health. The rearrangement uses TRBV19 and TRBJ1-2; a possible D gene is TRBD1 (5 bases). Sequences were obtained from memory CD8+ T cells sorted from blood. Subset here: CD45RO+ cells pooled with CCR7-negative TemRA cells. CDR3 coding DNA: TGTGCCAGTAGCAAGGGACTTAACTATGGCTACACCTTC. Its translation: CASSKGLNYGYTF.